The 9 T cell receptor beta chains presented below share a single source sample, sequenced in a study of cytomegalovirus exposure and HLA in healthy donors. A multiplex PCR was run with 60 Vbeta primers and 13 Jbeta primers. The data were produced by immunoSEQ multiplex PCR, yet TCRdb's version contains in-frame clones alone and is incomplete. The sample shows just over 150,000 clones, about 88% of them seen only once. Sequencing was done on a sample of PBMCs. These receptors all stem from a man aged 18 to 29 in good health and CMV-seropositive.

This clone is a singleton in its sample. V is TRBV19 and J is TRBJ2-1, with TRBD1 matching over 7 bases. The CDR3 has 15 amino acids. The germline gives CDR1 LNHDA, CDR2 SQIVND (reference sequence). Trimming took 9 bases from V and 9 from J; bases not matched to a gene: 17. In DNA form, the CDR3 reads TGTGCCAGCCTCCAACCAGGGGGATCATATGGTGAGCAGTTCTTC. Translating it yields CASLQPGGSYGEQFF.

This rearrangement joins TRBV7-8 to TRBJ1-6, with TRBD1 as a possible D gene (6 bases). The CDR3 is made up of 17 amino acids. Trimming took off 3 bases at V and 5 bases at J, with 17 bases between the two ends. Germline values: CDR1 SGHVS, CDR2 FQNEAQ. CDR3 residues: CASSLDETQGHNSPLHF. The DNA for the CDR3 is TGTGCCAGCAGCTTGGACGAAACCCAGGGGCATAATTCACCCCTCCACTTT.

A single count supports this clone. The CDR3 here is CAWSVQDKPLEAFF. The CDR3 nucleotides read TGTGCCTGGAGTGTACAGGACAAGCCCTTGGAGGCTTTCTTT. The chain joins TRBV30 to TRBJ1-1, with D tentatively TRBD1 (5 bases). This CDR3 is 14 amino acids long. Per the germline V gene, CDR1 is GTSNPN and CDR2 is SVGIG (reference sequence). Trimming took 0 bases from V and 11 from J, leaving 19 bases between them.

The rearrangement joins TRBV5-4 to TRBJ1-1; no clear D gene. The ends were cut back, 0 bases at V and 6 bases at J, with 9 bases in the middle. Germline V gene lookup returns CDR1 SGHNT and CDR2 YYREEE (reference sequence). The CDR3 runs 13 residues. The CDR3 nucleotides read TGTGCCAGCAGCTTGGTCGGGGATTCTGAAGCTTTCTTT. Encoded protein: CASSLVGDSEAFF. The full variable domain, in which reference TRBV5-4 and TRBJ1-1 provide the parts outside the CDR3, is ETGVTQSPTHLIKTRGQQVTLRCSSQSGHNTVSWYQQALGQGPQFIFQYYREEENGRGNFPPRFSGLQFPNYSSELNVNALELDDSALYLCASSLVGDSEAFFGQGTRLTVV.

V and J are TRBV4-2 and TRBJ1-3; D uncertain. This CDR3 has 15 amino acids. Germline CDR1 reads LGHNA; CDR2 reads YNFKEQ. Between the trimmed V and J ends, which lost 4 bases and 0 bases, there was a span of 10 bases. CDR3 protein: CASSLTESSGNTIYF. CDR3 DNA sequence: TGTGCCAGCAGCCTCACTGAGAGCTCTGGAAACACCATATATTTT.

The chain combines TRBV6-5 with TRBJ1-2, with 8 bases identical to TRBD1. The CDR3 contains 13 residues. From germline, CDR1 is MNHEY and CDR2 SVGAGI. Unmatched junction bases numbered 7, after V lost 6 bases and J lost 7 bases. The CDR3 protein is CASSGQGRFGYTF. Written as DNA, the CDR3 is TGTGCCAGCAGCGGACAGGGCCGATTTGGCTACACCTTC.

This chain connects TRBV6-1 to TRBJ1-1; the D gene is possibly TRBD1 (5 bases). V was shortened by 6 bases and J by 0 bases, with 8 bases between the two germline ends. The CDR3 has 13 residues. Germline V lookup: CDR1 MNHNS, CDR2 SASEGT. DNA of the CDR3: TGTGCCAGCAGGACAGTAATGAACACTGAAGCTTTCTTT. Encoded protein: CASRTVMNTEAFF.

This clone came up once. The V call is TRBV7-3, the J call TRBJ2-1, with D tentatively TRBD2 (6 bases). This CDR3 is 13 amino acids long. Germline V gene sequence: CDR1 SGHTA, CDR2 FQGTGA. V was shortened by 5 bases and J by 7 bases, with 12 bases between the two germline ends. Here the CDR3 DNA reads TGTGCCAGCAGCCTCGGGACTCTAAATGAGCAGTTCTTC. Its translation is CASSLGTLNEQFF.

This chain links TRBV4-3 with TRBJ2-7; TRBD1 aligns across 9 bases. Germline-derived CDR1 and CDR2 are LGHNA and YSLEER. The junction had 6 bases not matched to a gene; V was cut back by 1 base and J by 2 bases. This CDR3 has 16 residues. Written as DNA, the CDR3 is TGCGCCAGCAGCCAAGGATCGGGACAGGGTCCCTACGAGCAGTACTTC. Protein sequence: CASSQGSGQGPYEQYF.